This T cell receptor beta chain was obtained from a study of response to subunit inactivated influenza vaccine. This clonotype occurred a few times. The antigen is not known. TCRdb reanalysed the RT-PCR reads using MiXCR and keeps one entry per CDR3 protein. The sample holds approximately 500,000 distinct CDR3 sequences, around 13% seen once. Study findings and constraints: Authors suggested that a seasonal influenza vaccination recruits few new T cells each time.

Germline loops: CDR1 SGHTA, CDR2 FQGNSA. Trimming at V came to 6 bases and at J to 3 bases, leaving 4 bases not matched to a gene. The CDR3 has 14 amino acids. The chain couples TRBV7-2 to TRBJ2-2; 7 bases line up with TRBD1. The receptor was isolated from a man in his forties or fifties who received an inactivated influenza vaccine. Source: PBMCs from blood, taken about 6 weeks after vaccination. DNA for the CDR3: TGTGCCAGCAGAGTGACAGGGTACACCGGGGAGCTGTTTTTT. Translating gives CASRVTGYTGELFF.